The 25 T cell receptor beta chains in this list originate from one sample, sequenced in a study of blood T cell repertoires in COVID-19. Generated by immunoSEQ multiplex PCR, the TCRdb table keeps only in-frame clones and is missing some. The table records over 90,000 clones, 75% to 90% of them present only once. The sample was peripheral blood. The receptors originated from a man aged 80 or over with acute or convalescent COVID-19.

Comment on this clone: Within the sample, other DNA sequences also encode this same CDR3. The genes are TRBV2 and TRBJ1-1; TRBD1 is a possible D gene (5 bases). The ends were cut back, 5 bases at V and 3 bases at J, with 10 bases in the middle. This CDR3 comprises 13 residues. CDR1 SNHLY and CDR2 FYNNEI come from the germline V gene. CDR3 sequence (DNA): TGTGCCAGCAGTTGGGGCGGGGACACTGAAGCTTTCTTT. This sequence encodes CASSWGGDTEAFF. The variable domain in full, completed from reference TRBV2 and TRBJ1-1, reads EPEVTQTPSHQVTQMGQEVILRCVPISNHLYFYWYRQILGQKVEFLVSFYNNEISEKSEIFDDQFSVERPDGSNFTLKIRSTKLEDSAMYFCASSWGGDTEAFFGQGTRLTVV.

The rearrangement uses TRBV28 and TRBJ2-1, with TRBD2 identical over 7 bases. The CDR3 spans 15 residues. Unmatched junction bases numbered 13, after V lost 6 bases and J lost 8 bases. CDR1 is MDHEN, CDR2 SYDVKM, per germline. The CDR3 DNA reads TGTGCCAGCAGCCCCCTGGGGGAGGGCCGGGATGAGCAGTTCTTC. Translated, it gives CASSPLGEGRDEQFF.

The genes are TRBV5-6 and TRBJ2-2; 9 positions agree with TRBD2. Germline values: CDR1 SGHDT, CDR2 YYEEEE. The V segment lost 3 bases and the J segment 2 bases; nucleotides outside the gene matches: 11. There are 18 residues in the CDR3. The CDR3 loop reads CASSSSPGTSFNTGELFF. The CDR3, as DNA: TGTGCCAGCAGCTCATCCCCCGGGACTAGCTTTAACACCGGGGAGCTGTTTTTT.

The CDR3 loop is CASSLAGTTHNEQFF. DNA for the CDR3: TGCGCCAGCAGCTTGGCCGGGACTACCCACAATGAGCAGTTCTTC. The chain employs TRBV5-1 and TRBJ2-1; 7 positions agree with TRBD2. Trimming cost V 0 bases and J 5 bases; bases outside gene matches: 5. This CDR3 region has 15 residues. Germline CDR1 reads SGHRS; CDR2 reads YFSETQ.

The rearrangement joins TRBV19 to TRBJ2-1; possibly TRBD1 for D (5 bases). Deletions cut 1 base from V and 6 bases from J, with 10 bases between. CDR3 length equals 14 residues. CDR1 LNHDA and CDR2 SQIVND come from the germline V gene (reference sequence). The CDR3 here is CASSIGQGTNEQFF. In nucleotides, the CDR3 is TGTGCCAGTAGTATAGGTCAGGGCACCAATGAGCAGTTCTTC.

The V gene is TRBV2, the J gene TRBJ2-3; the D gene is possibly TRBD1 (6 bases). V was pared by 4 bases and J by 2 bases, with 13 bases between. Germline-derived CDR1 and CDR2 are SNHLY and FYNNEI. The CDR3 is 15 residues long. The CDR3 protein is CASSGTTGLTDTQYF. The DNA of the CDR3 is TGTGCCAGCAGTGGGACGACAGGACTCACAGATACGCAGTATTTT.

The chain links TRBV5-8 to TRBJ1-5; 9 bases are shared with TRBD1. This CDR3 has 16 amino acids. Germline CDR1 is SGHTS and CDR2 is YDEGEE. With V trimmed by 3 bases and J by 8 bases, 12 bases remained unmatched. CDR3 residues: CASSSDRGSRLEPQHF. CDR3 nucleotides: TGTGCCAGCAGCTCTGACAGGGGGAGCCGTTTAGAGCCCCAGCATTTT.

The chain has TRBV9 and TRBJ1-4; TRBD1 is a possible D gene (5 bases). This CDR3 is built from 15 residues. V dropped 4 bases and J dropped 2 bases, with 12 bases sitting between them. The V gene's germline CDR1 is SGDLS and CDR2 YYNGEE. CDR3 DNA: TGTGCCAGCAGCCCCTCGGGGGGGACTAATGAAAAACTGTTTTTT. Protein sequence: CASSPSGGTNEKLFF.

This chain connects TRBV19 to TRBJ2-7; 9 nucleotides agree with TRBD1. Germline trimming cut 5 bases from V and 6 bases from J; bases unmatched to any gene: 8. The CDR3 loop spans 14 amino acids. Per germline, CDR1 LNHDA and CDR2 SQIVND (reference sequence). CDR3 nucleotide sequence: TGTGCCAGTAGTGCCCGGACAGGGGTTCGCGAGCAGTACTTC. Translated: CASSARTGVREQYF.

This clone came up once. CDR3: CASNAYSNQPQHF. The CDR3 nucleotides are TGTGCCAGCAACGCGTATAGCAATCAGCCCCAGCATTTT. The chain couples TRBV2 to TRBJ1-5, with no clear D. CDR3 length: 13 amino acids. CDR1 is SNHLY and CDR2 is FYNNEI in the germline V gene. Trimming cost V 7 bases and J 0 bases, with 7 bases left between them.

The gene calls are TRBV25-1 and TRBJ2-7; tentatively, D is TRBD2 (6 bases). CDR1 and CDR2 from the germline V gene are MGHDK and SYGVNS. This CDR3 has 15 amino acids. V lost 4 bases and J lost 0, with 13 bases in between. CDR3 nucleotides: TGTGCCAGCAGTGTTAGCGGACCTCACTCCTACGAGCAGTACTTC. Translated: CASSVSGPHSYEQYF.

The rearrangement joins TRBV12-2 to TRBJ1-2. TRBV12-2 is assigned pseudogene status. The CDR3 spans 15 residues. In DNA, the CDR3 is TGTGCAAGTCGCTCGGGCCGGGGGGCAGACTATGGCTACACCTTC. It translates to CASRSGRGADYGYTF.

The J gene is TRBJ2-6, the V gene TRBV6-1; 7 bases line up with TRBD2. There are 18 residues in the CDR3. Germline V CDR1 and CDR2: MNHNS, SASEGT. Germline trimming cut 2 bases from V and 2 bases from J; bases unmatched to any gene: 9. The CDR3 reads CASSEPGLFIAGANVLTF. CDR3 nucleotide sequence: TGTGCCAGCAGTGAACCGGGACTATTCATCGCTGGGGCCAACGTCCTGACTTTC.

The CDR3 loop is CAWRLRGAETQYF. The CDR3, as DNA: TGTGCCTGGCGGCTCCGGGGAGCGGAGACCCAGTACTTC. The J gene is TRBJ2-5, the V gene TRBV30, with D tentatively TRBD2 (5 bases). This CDR3 region has 13 residues. Germline CDR1 and CDR2: GTSNPN and SVGIG (reference sequence). The V and J ends lost 5 bases and 5 bases respectively, with 15 bases between them.

Only a few counts were recorded for this clone. This rearrangement joins TRBV6-6 to TRBJ1-1; D unresolved. This CDR3 spans 13 amino acids. Germline CDR1 MNHNY, CDR2 SVGAGI (reference sequence). The V and J ends lost 6 bases and 4 bases respectively, with 12 bases between them. The CDR3 sequence is CASRLGYGTEAFF. CDR3 bases: TGTGCCAGCAGGCTAGGCTATGGCACTGAAGCTTTCTTT.

This clone was picked up one time. The chain links TRBV7-2 to TRBJ2-5; possible D gene TRBD1, 6 bases. There are 13 residues in the CDR3. Trimming left V 5 bases short and J 4 bases short, with 11 bases between. In germline, CDR1 is SGHTA, CDR2 FQGNSA. CDR3 amino acids: CASSRQVRETQYF. The CDR3 region has the DNA TGTGCCAGCAGCAGACAGGTCCGAGAGACCCAGTACTTC.

The count of this clone is one. The chain uses TRBV9 and TRBJ1-4; 8 bases align to TRBD1. V trimming: 0 bases; J trimming: 7 bases; junction bases outside the gene matches: 8. Germline values: CDR1 SGDLS, CDR2 YYNGEE. CDR3 length equals 16 residues. For the CDR3, the DNA is TGTGCCAGCAGCGTAGCGCCCGGGACAGGCGCTGAAAAACTGTTTTTT. It codes for CASSVAPGTGAEKLFF.

The chain employs TRBV2 and TRBJ1-2, with 10 bases identical to TRBD1. The V and J ends lost 2 bases and 9 bases, in that order; junction bases with no gene match: 6. The CDR3 totals 14 residues. Germline V gene sequence: CDR1 SNHLY, CDR2 FYNNEI. This chain's CDR3 is CASSELGTGARYTF. Written as DNA, the CDR3 is TGTGCCAGCAGTGAATTGGGGACAGGGGCCCGCTACACCTTC.

This clone appeared a few times. The rearrangement links TRBV7-2 to TRBJ2-1; 15 nucleotides line up with TRBD2. V was pared by 3 bases and J by 7 bases, with 4 bases of the junction left unmatched. This CDR3 is built from 16 residues. The germline V gene has CDR1 SGHTA and CDR2 FQGNSA. Here the CDR3 DNA reads TGTGCCAGCAGCTTGGGACTAGCGGGAGGTCGGAATGAGCAGTTCTTC. Residues: CASSLGLAGGRNEQFF.

J is TRBJ1-5 and V is TRBV10-3, with 7 bases lining up with TRBD1. Looked up from germline, CDR1 is ENHRY and CDR2 is SYGVKD. V trimming: 4 bases; J trimming: 4 bases; junction bases outside the gene matches: 13. The CDR3 is 17 amino acids. CDR3 protein: CAISAHQGDPFNQPQHF. Written as DNA, the CDR3 is TGTGCCATCAGTGCCCATCAGGGGGACCCCTTTAATCAGCCCCAGCATTTT.

The rearrangement links TRBV2 to TRBJ2-1, with D perhaps TRBD1 (7 bases). CDR1 and CDR2 (germline): SNHLY, FYNNEI. This CDR3 contains 14 residues. V lost 7 bases and J 10 bases, leaving 20 bases between the germline ends. Here the CDR3 reads CASNDGGQRREQFF. CDR3 nucleotides: TGTGCCAGCAACGACGGGGGACAGAGGAGAGAGCAGTTCTTC.

The chain has TRBV19 and TRBJ2-1, with D unclear. There are 13 residues in the CDR3. Trimming stripped 1 base from V and 7 bases from J, with 8 bases between. Germline CDR1 is LNHDA and CDR2 is SQIVND (reference sequence). The CDR3 sequence: CASSIAKMNEQFF. CDR3 DNA sequence: TGTGCCAGTAGTATAGCCAAAATGAATGAGCAGTTCTTC. Variable domain in full (rest from reference TRBV19 and TRBJ2-1): DGGITQSPKYLFRKEGQNVTLSCEQNLNHDAMYWYRQDPGQGLRLIYYSQIVNDFQKGDIAEGYSVSREKKESFPLTVTSAQKNPTAFYLCASSIAKMNEQFFGPGTRLTVL.

This chain connects TRBV2 to TRBJ1-3; D is unresolved. The length of the CDR3 is 17 residues. V was clipped by 1 base and J by 0 bases, with 13 bases between them. Germline V CDR1 and CDR2: SNHLY, FYNNEI. CDR3 in amino acids: CASSEDSTPPSGNTIYF. In nucleotides, the CDR3 is TGTGCCAGCAGTGAAGACTCTACTCCGCCCTCTGGAAACACCATATATTTT.

This chain joins TRBV11-2 and TRBJ2-7; a possible D gene is TRBD1 (5 bases). Germline V lookup: CDR1 SGHAT, CDR2 FQNNGV. CDR3 length equals 15 residues. V was cut by 5 bases and J by 3 bases, with 17 bases left in between. The CDR3 reads CASSVNRGPLYEQYF. CDR3 coding DNA: TGTGCCAGCAGCGTCAATAGGGGCCCCCTCTACGAGCAGTACTTC. Full variable domain (remainder filled in from reference TRBV11-2 and TRBJ2-7): EAGVAQSPRYKIIEKRQSVAFWCNPISGHATLYWYQQILGQGPKLLIQFQNNGVVDDSQLPKDRFSAERLKGVDSTLKIQPAKLEDSAVYLCASSVNRGPLYEQYFGPGTRLTVT.

The chain joins TRBV6-2 or TRBV6-3 to TRBJ1-5; 7 bases align to TRBD1. CDR1 MNHEY and CDR2 SVGEGT come from the germline V gene. The CDR3 totals 13 residues. J gave up 8 bases and V 5 bases, and 6 bases lay outside the gene matches. DNA of the CDR3: TGTGCCAGCAGTGATGACAGGGTCAAGCCCCAGCATTTT. It translates to CASSDDRVKPQHF.